The 28 T cell receptor beta chains below come from one sample, sequenced in a study of blood T cell repertoires in COVID-19. The data were produced by immunoSEQ multiplex PCR, yet TCRdb's version contains in-frame clones alone and is incomplete. The sample lists roughly 340,000 clones, 88% seen once, with more than 5.5% in the top ten. Material: peripheral blood. Receptor source: a woman in her 70s with COVID-19, enrolled during active disease.

The J gene is TRBJ1-2, the V gene TRBV5-1; 8 positions match TRBD1. CDR3 length: 16 residues. V dropped 0 bases and J dropped 3; count of bases not matched to a gene: 7. Germline CDR1 and CDR2: SGHRS and YFSETQ. As DNA, the CDR3 is TGCGCCAGCAGCTTGGGGCGGACAGGGTGGGACTATGGCTACACCTTC. This sequence encodes CASSLGRTGWDYGYTF. The full variable domain, in which reference TRBV5-1 and TRBJ1-2 provide the parts outside the CDR3, is KAGVTQTPRYLIKTRGQQVTLSCSPISGHRSVSWYQQTPGQGLQFLFEYFSETQRNKGNFPGRFSGRQFSNSRSEMNVSTLELGDSALYLCASSLGRTGWDYGYTFGSGTRLTVV.

The chain recombines TRBV28 with TRBJ2-7; TRBD1 agrees at 8 bases. This CDR3 has 15 amino acids. The germline gives CDR1 MDHEN, CDR2 SYDVKM. Trimming removed 5 bases from V and 2 bases from J; junction bases left unmatched: 8. The CDR3 here is CASSPDRDLTYEQYF. The CDR3 DNA is TGTGCCAGCAGTCCGGACAGGGATCTTACCTACGAGCAGTACTTC.

The V call is TRBV28, the J call TRBJ1-5, with TRBD1 as a possible D gene (6 bases). Germline CDR1 MDHEN, CDR2 SYDVKM. Trimming removed 6 bases from V and 1 base from J, with 19 bases in between. The CDR3 consists of 17 residues. The CDR3 loop is CASSPTGTTLSNQPQHF. DNA for the CDR3: TGTGCCAGCAGCCCCACTGGGACAACTTTAAGCAATCAGCCCCAGCATTTT.

The V call is TRBV2, the J call TRBJ2-7; D is perhaps TRBD1 (6 bases). Germline loops: CDR1 SNHLY, CDR2 FYNNEI. This CDR3 has 11 residues. Trimming pared 7 bases from V and 4 bases from J, leaving 8 bases between. CDR3 amino acids: CASTTGYEQYF. CDR3 sequence (DNA): TGTGCCAGCACTACAGGGTACGAGCAGTACTTC.

This chain links TRBV5-1 with TRBJ1-2; 9 bases line up with TRBD1. V shed 0 bases and J 8 bases; nucleotides not matched to a gene: 5. The CDR3 contains 14 residues. CDR1 SGHRS and CDR2 YFSETQ come from the germline V gene. The CDR3 region has the DNA TGCGCCAGCAGCTTGGAAGGACAGGGGACGGGCTACACCTTC. Its translation: CASSLEGQGTGYTF.

The chain couples TRBV5-6 to TRBJ1-2; D ambiguous. Germline V gene data show CDR1 as SGHDT and CDR2 as YYEEEE. Trimming pared 3 bases from V and 4 bases from J, leaving 22 bases between. CDR3 length equals 17 residues. DNA for the CDR3: TGTGCCAGCAGCTCCGCCCCATTCGACTTCGATTCCTATGGCTACACCTTC. This gives the protein CASSSAPFDFDSYGYTF.

The V and J genes are TRBV10-1 and TRBJ2-5, with D perhaps matching TRBD2 (6 bases). Trimming took off 4 bases at V and 2 bases at J, with 14 bases between the two ends. Germline V lookup: CDR1 WNHNN, CDR2 SYGVQD (reference sequence). CDR3 size: 15 residues. The CDR3 bases are TGCGCCAGCAGTGGTGGAGGGACCGATCAAGAGACCCAGTACTTC. This sequence encodes CASSGGGTDQETQYF.

This clone has a single count. V gene TRBV12-3 or TRBV12-4 combines with J gene TRBJ1-2, with a weak D call TRBD1 (6 bases). The length of the CDR3 is 12 residues. V was clipped by 5 bases and J by 5 bases, with 9 bases between them. CDR3: CASSLDRYGYTF. The CDR3 nucleotides are TGTGCCAGCAGTCTGGACAGATATGGCTACACCTTC.

The chain joins TRBV4-1 to TRBJ2-3, with TRBD2 matching 14 bases. Germline CDR1 is MGHRA and CDR2 is YSYEKL. Losses at the gene ends were 3 bases for V and 3 bases for J; bases not matched to a gene: 8. This CDR3 has 18 residues. The CDR3 region is CASSQRRLAGGTTDTQYF. CDR3 coding DNA: TGCGCCAGCAGCCAGCGCCGACTAGCGGGGGGGACAACAGATACGCAGTATTTT.

The V gene is TRBV19, the J gene TRBJ2-1; the D gene is possibly TRBD1 (5 bases). The V gene's germline CDR1 is LNHDA and CDR2 SQIVND (reference sequence). The CDR3 is 15 amino acids. Trimming took off 1 base at V and 4 bases at J, with 11 bases between the two ends. The CDR3 here is CASSIVQAVYNEQFF. CDR3 nucleotides: TGTGCCAGTAGTATAGTACAGGCGGTTTACAATGAGCAGTTCTTC.

The chain employs TRBV7-2 and TRBJ1-2, with 7 nucleotides matching TRBD1. CDR1 and CDR2 from the germline V gene are SGHTA and FQGNSA. The J segment lost 4 bases and the V segment lost 3 bases, leaving 8 bases of the junction unmatched. The CDR3 totals 15 residues. DNA of the CDR3: TGTGCCAGCAGCTTCCCCCGGGACAGTGGCTATGGCTACACCTTC. Its protein is CASSFPRDSGYGYTF. Full variable domain (missing parts from reference TRBV7-2 and TRBJ1-2): GAGVSQSPSNKVTEKGKDVELRCDPISGHTALYWYRQSLGQGLEFLIYFQGNSAPDKSGLPSDRFSAERTGGSVSTLTIQRTQQEDSAVYLCASSFPRDSGYGYTFGSGTRLTVV.

The chain links TRBV4-3 to TRBJ2-5; 13 nucleotides agree with TRBD2. With 5 bases clipped from V and 4 bases from J, the junction kept 4 bases outside the gene matches. CDR3 length: 15 amino acids. Germline CDR1 LGHNA, CDR2 YSLEER. The CDR3: CASSLGTSGVETQYF. In nucleotides, the CDR3 is TGCGCCAGCAGCTTAGGGACTAGCGGGGTAGAGACCCAGTACTTC.

The chain couples TRBV25-1 to TRBJ1-1; D unresolved. Germline CDR1 reads MGHDK; CDR2 reads SYGVNS. The length of the CDR3 is 12 residues. With 7 bases removed from V and 4 bases from J, the gap between germline ends came to 10 bases. The CDR3 reads CASMRGGTEAFF. CDR3 sequence (DNA): TGTGCCAGCATGCGGGGAGGCACTGAAGCTTTCTTT. Full variable domain (outside the CDR3, taken from reference TRBV25-1 and TRBJ1-1): EADIYQTPRYLVIGTGKKITLECSQTMGHDKMYWYQQDPGMELHLIHYSYGVNSTEKGDLSSESTVSRIRTEHFPLTLESARPSHTSQYLCASMRGGTEAFFGQGTRLTVV.

The gene calls are TRBV28 and TRBJ1-6; perhaps TRBD1 as D (6 bases). CDR1 and CDR2 (germline): MDHEN, SYDVKM. The V end was cut by 5 bases, the J end by 7 bases, with 15 bases between. The CDR3 totals 15 residues. This chain's CDR3 is CASSQGGGKNSPLHF. Written as DNA, the CDR3 is TGTGCCAGCAGTCAAGGGGGGGGCAAGAATTCACCCCTCCACTTT.

The rearrangement joins TRBV10-3 to TRBJ1-1, with D possibly being TRBD1 (5 bases). The germline V gene has CDR1 ENHRY and CDR2 SYGVKD. CDR3 length: 13 residues. The V gene lost 4 bases and the J gene lost 8 bases, with 14 bases spanning the gap. CDR3 loop: CAISVRGPGEAFF. CDR3 coding DNA: TGTGCCATCAGTGTTAGGGGTCCAGGAGAAGCTTTCTTT.

Notes on this clone: This specimen includes other DNA sequences encoding the same CDR3. The chain couples TRBV24-1 to TRBJ1-2; D gene ambiguous. The ends were cut back, 0 bases at V and 7 bases at J, with 5 bases in the middle. This CDR3 contains 12 residues. Looked up from germline, CDR1 is KGHDR and CDR2 is SFDVKD. The CDR3 DNA is TGTGCCACCAGTGATTTGCGAGGTGGCTACACCTTC. Translation: CATSDLRGGYTF.

The chain joins TRBV5-1 to TRBJ2-3, with D possibly being TRBD2 (6 bases). V lost 4 bases, J lost 6 bases, and 18 bases lay in between. The CDR3 extends over 15 amino acids. Germline assignment: CDR1 SGHRS and CDR2 YFSETQ. DNA for the CDR3: TGCGCCAGCAGCCTTCGAGGGGAGGAGTTTGATACGCAGTATTTT. It yields the protein CASSLRGEEFDTQYF. The variable domain in full, completed from reference TRBV5-1 and TRBJ2-3, reads KAGVTQTPRYLIKTRGQQVTLSCSPISGHRSVSWYQQTPGQGLQFLFEYFSETQRNKGNFPGRFSGRQFSNSRSEMNVSTLELGDSALYLCASSLRGEEFDTQYFGPGTRLTVL.

CDR3 in DNA: TGCGCCAGCAGCTTGTTATCGAACACTGAAGCTTTCTTT. This codes for CASSLLSNTEAFF. The rearrangement links TRBV5-1 to TRBJ1-1; unclear D gene. The germline V gene encodes CDR1 SGHRS and CDR2 YFSETQ. The ends were cut back, 1 base at V and 1 base at J, with 5 bases in the middle. The CDR3 length is 13 residues.

The chain employs TRBV11-3 and TRBJ1-6, with D possibly matching TRBD1 (6 bases). Germline CDR1 and CDR2: SGHNT and YENEEA. The CDR3 contains 13 residues. V dropped 6 bases and J dropped 8 bases, with 11 bases sitting between them. The CDR3 coding sequence is TGTGCCAGCAGTCCAGGGGCGGATTCACCCCTCCACTTT. Protein product: CASSPGADSPLHF. The whole variable domain, filled in from reference TRBV11-3 and TRBJ1-6, reads EAGVVQSPRYKIIEKKQPVAFWCNPISGHNTLYWYLQNLGQGPELLIRYENEEAVDDSQLPKDRFSAERLKGVDSTLKIQPAELGDSAVYLCASSPGADSPLHFGNGTRLTVT.

The chain uses TRBV27 and TRBJ1-1; D gene unclear. In germline, CDR1 is MNHEY, CDR2 SMNVEV (reference sequence). CDR3 length equals 13 residues. Between the trimmed V and J ends, which lost 7 bases and 1 base, there was a span of 10 bases. CDR3 DNA sequence: TGTGCCAGCAAAAGACCGGGGAACACTGAAGCTTTCTTT. Encoded protein: CASKRPGNTEAFF.

The chain employs TRBV6-5 and TRBJ1-5; 8 bases fit TRBD1. The CDR3 is made up of 15 amino acids. Germline CDR1 MNHEY, CDR2 SVGAGI. The V gene end was trimmed by 5 bases and the J gene end by 2 bases; junction bases not matched to a gene: 5. The CDR3, as DNA: TGTGCCAGCAGTATGACAGGGGAGGGCAATCAGCCCCAGCATTTT. Its protein is CASSMTGEGNQPQHF.

The chain joins TRBV7-7 to TRBJ2-3, with a tentative D call TRBD1 (6 bases). This CDR3 has 15 amino acids. The V gene's germline CDR1 is SSHAT and CDR2 FNYEAQ (reference sequence). Trimming cost V 4 bases and J 3 bases, with 14 bases left between them. The CDR3 DNA follows: TGTGCCAGCAGCTCAACAGGGTTCGGGACAGATACGCAGTATTTT. It codes for CASSSTGFGTDTQYF.

The genes are TRBV24-1 and TRBJ1-2; a weak D match, TRBD1 (5 bases). Germline CDR1 and CDR2: KGHDR and SFDVKD. Trimming shortened V by 4 bases and J by 8 bases, and 16 bases separated the two germline ends. The CDR3 is 14 amino acids. CDR3: CATSDGGVERGYTF. CDR3 bases: TGTGCCACCAGTGACGGGGGGGTAGAGAGAGGCTACACCTTC.

The chain combines TRBV5-1 with TRBJ2-2; TRBD2 agrees at 8 bases. The CDR3 runs 14 residues. CDR1 SGHRS and CDR2 YFSETQ come from the germline V gene. J lost 2 bases, V lost 7 bases, and 4 bases had no gene match. CDR3 sequence: CASRAGANTGELFF. The CDR3 DNA is TGCGCCAGCCGAGCGGGGGCCAACACCGGGGAGCTGTTTTTT.

The chain is built from TRBV9 and TRBJ2-7; possible D gene TRBD1, 6 bases. The V end lost 4 bases, the J end lost 6 bases, and 20 bases lay between the germline ends. CDR3 length: 15 amino acids. Per the germline V gene, CDR1 is SGDLS and CDR2 is YYNGEE. The CDR3 nucleotides read TGTGCCAGCAGCCTGACAGGAGGCTCATCCGGCGAGCAGTACTTC. Encoded protein: CASSLTGGSSGEQYF.

The chain carries TRBV7-9 and TRBJ1-1; 10 bases line up with TRBD1. V shed 7 bases, J shed 0 bases, and the junction held 8 bases outside the gene matches. Germline values: CDR1 SEHNR, CDR2 FQNEAQ (reference sequence). This CDR3 spans 16 amino acids. CDR3 in DNA: TGTGCCAGCACCAGAGGGACAGGGGCCATGAACACTGAAGCTTTCTTT. Its protein is CASTRGTGAMNTEAFF.

This clone showed up just once. DNA for the CDR3: TGTGCCAGCAGTTTCGGCGGATTGGGCTACACCTTC. Its protein is CASSFGGLGYTF. This chain links TRBV12-3 or TRBV12-4 with TRBJ1-2; D unresolved. Trimming stripped 3 bases from V and 8 bases from J, with 10 bases between. CDR3 length: 12 residues.

The V call is TRBV15, the J call TRBJ2-3; tentative D call: TRBD1 (5 bases). This CDR3 has 13 amino acids. V gave up 0 bases and J gave up 5 bases, with 6 bases separating them. The germline gives CDR1 LNHNV, CDR2 YYDKDF (reference sequence). CDR3 protein: CATSRDRGDTQYF. The CDR3 bases are TGTGCCACCAGCAGAGATAGGGGAGATACGCAGTATTTT.